This TCR beta chain stems from a study of vaccination effects on CD4 cells after COVID-19. Study at large: Before sequencing took place, the ViraFEST assay used viral peptide pools to expand antigen-specific CD4+ T cells. IL-2 at about 10 IU/ml and peptides at roughly 10 ug/ml were added to cultured PBMC, fewer than 2.5 million per well.

The CDR3 is 16 residues long. Germline V gene data show CDR1 as LGHNA and CDR2 as YSLEER. V was pared by 0 bases and J by 8 bases, with 7 bases of the junction left unmatched. Judged by abundance, this clone is medium-sized (0.01 to 0.1%). No antigen is known for it. Scientists isolated CD4+ T cells after a roughly nine-day culture period ended. The protocol was immunoSEQ multiplex PCR, while the TCRdb copy is restricted to in-frame clones and leaves out a portion. The sample carries around 60,000 clones, about 83% recorded once. The study's findings and limits: Researchers report that only 1 of 255 vaccine-induced clones in healthy vaccinees cross-reacted with common cold coronaviruses. Few convalescent patients and no early post-infection timepoints were included in the study.

The source of this sequence is a human donor who received a COVID-19 vaccine. The material sequenced was CD4+ T cells from PBMCs cultured without peptide, taken before COVID-19 vaccination. The rearrangement uses TRBV4-3 and TRBJ1-2; 12 bases agree with TRBD1. The CDR3 is CASSQEQGQGARGYTF. In DNA, the CDR3 is TGCGCCAGCAGCCAAGAACAGGGACAGGGGGCGCGAGGCTACACCTTC.